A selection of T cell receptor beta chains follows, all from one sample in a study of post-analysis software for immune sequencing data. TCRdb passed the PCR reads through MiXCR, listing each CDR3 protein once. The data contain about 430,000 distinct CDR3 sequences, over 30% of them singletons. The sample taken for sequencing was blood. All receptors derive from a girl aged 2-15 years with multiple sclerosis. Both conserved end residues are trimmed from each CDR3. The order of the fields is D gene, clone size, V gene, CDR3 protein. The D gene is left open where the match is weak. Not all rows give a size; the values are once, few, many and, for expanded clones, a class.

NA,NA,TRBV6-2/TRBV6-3,ASSYSTKPTQY
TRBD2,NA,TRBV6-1,ASSNPSGGSYNEQF
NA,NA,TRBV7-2,ASSEGTYGDTQY
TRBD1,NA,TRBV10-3,AIRLYQGAVNTEAF
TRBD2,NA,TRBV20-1,SARVHGRDETQY
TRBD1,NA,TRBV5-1,ASSSGTGGTDTQY
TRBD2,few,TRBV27,ASRALAGGYTDTQY
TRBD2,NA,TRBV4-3,ASSKSAGGHNEQF
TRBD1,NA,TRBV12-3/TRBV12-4,ASSATGKRYEQY
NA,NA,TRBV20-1,SARGPLRPDTQY
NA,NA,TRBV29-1,SVAAGASNNEQF
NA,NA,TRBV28,ASAERETQY
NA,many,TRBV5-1,ASSLAPDNYEQY
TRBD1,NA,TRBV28,ASQTGTNEKLF
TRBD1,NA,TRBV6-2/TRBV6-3,ASSFRDREGETQY
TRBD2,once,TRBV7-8,ASSSRETSGPRRFSYEQY
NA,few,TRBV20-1,SASGLDEQF
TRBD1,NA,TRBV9,ASSRDRAVDGYT
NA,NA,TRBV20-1,SAQMDGGVETQY
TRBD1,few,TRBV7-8,ASSPDRGYNEQF
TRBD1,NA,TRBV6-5,ASSPDRVLGDT
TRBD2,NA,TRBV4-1,ASSQDRREGAYNEQY
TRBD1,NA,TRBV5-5,ASSSGTGFYNEQF
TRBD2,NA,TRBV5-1,ASSLGLTSGKNNEQF
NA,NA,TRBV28,ASSLSESRAF
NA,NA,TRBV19,ASSIWGAEEKY
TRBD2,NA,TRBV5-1,ASSLSGLASYNEQF